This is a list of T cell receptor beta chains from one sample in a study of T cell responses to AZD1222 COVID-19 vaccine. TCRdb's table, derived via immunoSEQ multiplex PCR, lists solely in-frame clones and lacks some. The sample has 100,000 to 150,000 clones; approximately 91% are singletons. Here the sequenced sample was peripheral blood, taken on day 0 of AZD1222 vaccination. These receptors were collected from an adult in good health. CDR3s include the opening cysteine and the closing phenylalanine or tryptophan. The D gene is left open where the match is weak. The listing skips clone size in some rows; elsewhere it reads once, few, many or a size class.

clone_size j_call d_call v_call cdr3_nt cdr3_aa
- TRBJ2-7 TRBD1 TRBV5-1 TGCGCCAGCAGCTTGCGGGACAGGGACTACGAGCAGTACTTC CASSLRDRDYEQYF
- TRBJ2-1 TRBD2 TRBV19 TGTGCCAGTAGTATAGAGGGGTCCGGCGGGGGGTTTACCAATGAGCAGTTCTTC CASSIEGSGGGFTNEQFF
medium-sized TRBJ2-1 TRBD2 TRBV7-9 TGTGCCAGCAGCGGAAGAGCGGGAGGTTCCTCCAGCTCCTACAATGAGCAGTTCTTC CASSGRAGGSSSSYNEQFF
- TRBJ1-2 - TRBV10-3 TGTGCCATCGGGGGATTGCGGGGCGGTCTGTACGGCTACACCTTC CAIGGLRGGLYGYTF
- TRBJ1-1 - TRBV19 TGTGCCAGTAGCTGGGGAGCAGAAGGCACTGAAGCTTTCTTT CASSWGAEGTEAFF
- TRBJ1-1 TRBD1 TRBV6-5 TGTGCCAGCAAACCACAGGGGTCCCCGAACACTGAAGCTTTCTTT CASKPQGSPNTEAFF
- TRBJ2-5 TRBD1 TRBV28 TGTGCCAGCAGTCTTCCGGGACAGGGGGGAGAGACCCAGTACTTC CASSLPGQGGETQYF
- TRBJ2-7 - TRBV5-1 TGCGCCAATAGGACAGAGCACTACGAGCAGTACTTC CANRTEHYEQYF
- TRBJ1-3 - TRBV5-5 TGTGCCAGCAGCTTGGGAGACAGAGGAGCCTCTGGAAACACCATATATTTT CASSLGDRGASGNTIYF
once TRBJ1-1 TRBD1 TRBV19 TGTGCCAGTAGTGACAGGGGATTGAACACTGAAGCTTTCTTT CASSDRGLNTEAFF
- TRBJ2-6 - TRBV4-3 TGCGCCAGCAGCCAATTCCGGGACCTTGGAGGAACTTTCTCTGGGGCCAACGTCCTGACTTTC CASSQFRDLGGTFSGANVLTF
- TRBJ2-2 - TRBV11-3 TGTGCCAGCAGCCGATGGGGAATTAACACCGGGGAGCTGTTTTTT CASSRWGINTGELFF
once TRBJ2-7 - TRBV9 TGTGCCAGCAGCGAAAATACAGATTTCTACGAGCAGTACTTC CASSENTDFYEQYF
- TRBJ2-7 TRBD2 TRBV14 TGTGCCAGCAGCCAAGTTTGGACTAGCCCCCAGTACTTC CASSQVWTSPQYF
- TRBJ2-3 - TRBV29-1 TGCAGCGTTGAAGATAGGAAGGGCCCGGCAGATACGCAGTATTTT CSVEDRKGPADTQYF
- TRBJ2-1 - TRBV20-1 TGCAGTGCTAACGGGAATGAGCAGTTCTTC CSANGNEQFF
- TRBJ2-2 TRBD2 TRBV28 TGTGTTTCCCGGGGTGGCGGGAGTTATACCGGGGAGCTGTTTTTT CVSRGGGSYTGELFF
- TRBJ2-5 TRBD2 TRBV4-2 TGTGCCAGCAGCCAAGCGGGACTAGCTATCCAAGAGACCCAGTACTTC CASSQAGLAIQETQYF
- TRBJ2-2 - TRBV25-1 TGTGCCAGCAGTGAAGATCTAGCGTACGCCGGGGAGCTGTTTTTT CASSEDLAYAGELFF
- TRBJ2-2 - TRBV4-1 TGCGCCAGCAGCCAAGATCTCCCCGGCGGGGAGCTGTTTTTT CASSQDLPGGELFF
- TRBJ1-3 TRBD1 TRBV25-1 TGTGCCAGCAGTGATCCGAGGACAGGGTCGGGGAACACCATATATTTT CASSDPRTGSGNTIYF
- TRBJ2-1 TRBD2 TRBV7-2 TGTGCCAGCAGGTCCGGGACTAGAGTCAATGAGCAGTTCTTC CASRSGTRVNEQFF
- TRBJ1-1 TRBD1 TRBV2 TGTGCCAGCAGGCGGACAGGGGTGTTCGAGACTGAAGCTTTCTTT CASRRTGVFETEAFF
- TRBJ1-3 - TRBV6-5 TGTGCCAGCAGTTACTCAGGGGCCTCTGGAAACACCATATATTTT CASSYSGASGNTIYF
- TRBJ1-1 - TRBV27 TGTGCCAGCAGACCGGCCGTTCGGGGGACTGAAGCTTTCTTT CASRPAVRGTEAFF
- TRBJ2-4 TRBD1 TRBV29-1 TGCAGCGTTGGGGACAGGGTCCAAAACATTCAGTACTTC CSVGDRVQNIQYF
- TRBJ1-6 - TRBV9 TGTGCCAGCAGCCCGACGGAGAGCTCCTATAATTCACCCCTCCACTTT CASSPTESSYNSPLHF